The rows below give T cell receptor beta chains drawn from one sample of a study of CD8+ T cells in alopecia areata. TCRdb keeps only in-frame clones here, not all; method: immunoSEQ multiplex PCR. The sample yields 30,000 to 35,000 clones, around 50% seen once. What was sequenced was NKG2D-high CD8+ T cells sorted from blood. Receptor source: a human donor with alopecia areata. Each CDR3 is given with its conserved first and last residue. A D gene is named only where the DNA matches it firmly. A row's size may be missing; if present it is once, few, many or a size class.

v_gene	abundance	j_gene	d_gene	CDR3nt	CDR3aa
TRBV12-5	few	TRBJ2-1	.	TGTGCTAGTGAGGGAGGCAATGAGCAGTTCTTC	CASEGGNEQFF
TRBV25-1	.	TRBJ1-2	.	TGTGCCAGCAGTGAATGGGGGGGGACTAACTATGGCTACACCTTC	CASSEWGGTNYGYTF
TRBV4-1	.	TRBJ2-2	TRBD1	TGCGCCAGCAGCTTGCCGGGACAGGGGAACACCGGGGAGCTGTTTTTT	CASSLPGQGNTGELFF
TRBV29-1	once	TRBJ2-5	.	TGCAGCGTTGCCCGAGGGGGGGCAAGGGAGACCCAGTACTTC	CSVARGGARETQYF
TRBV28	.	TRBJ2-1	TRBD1	TGTGCCAGCAGTTATGGACAGGGGGCAGGTGAGCAGTTCTTC	CASSYGQGAGEQFF
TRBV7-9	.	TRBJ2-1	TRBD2	TGTGCCAGCAGCCCCTACCCCGGGACTAGTGGGTCCAATGAGCAGTTCTTC	CASSPYPGTSGSNEQFF
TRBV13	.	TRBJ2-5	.	TGTGCCAGCAGCCCCCGGGCAGATCAAGAGACCCAGTACTTC	CASSPRADQETQYF
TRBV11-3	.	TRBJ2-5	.	TGTGCCAGCAGCTCCTGGGGCCCACAGACCCAGTACTTC	CASSSWGPQTQYF
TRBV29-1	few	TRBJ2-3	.	TGCAGCGCCACCACAGAGCGTGGAGGCACAGATACGCAGTATTTT	CSATTERGGTDTQYF
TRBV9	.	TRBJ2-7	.	TGTGCCAGCAGCCTAGGGGGGAGGAGGTCCTACGAGCAGTACTTC	CASSLGGRRSYEQYF
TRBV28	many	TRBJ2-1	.	TGTGCCAGCAGGTTAGGATCCGCAATGAACAATGAGCAGTTCTTC	CASRLGSAMNNEQFF
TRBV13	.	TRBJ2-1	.	TGTGCCAGCAGCTTAGCGGCTCTGAGCTCCTACAATGAGCAGTTCTTC	CASSLAALSSYNEQFF
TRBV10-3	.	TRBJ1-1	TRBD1	TGTGTCATCAGTGGAGGACAGGGAGGGAACACTGAAGCTTTCTTT	CVISGGQGGNTEAFF
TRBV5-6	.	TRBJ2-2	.	TGTGCCAGCAGCCCCCCGGGGACTGACACCGGGGAGCTGTTTTTT	CASSPPGTDTGELFF
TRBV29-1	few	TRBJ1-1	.	TGCAGCGTTGTACAAACTGAAGCTTTCTTT	CSVVQTEAFF
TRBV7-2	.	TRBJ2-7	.	TGTGCCAGCTCTGGGTGGACTCAAAACTACGAGCAGTACTTC	CASSGWTQNYEQYF
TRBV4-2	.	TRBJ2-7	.	TGTGCCAGCAGCCAAGGGACAGCCGCCTACGAGCAGTACTTC	CASSQGTAAYEQYF
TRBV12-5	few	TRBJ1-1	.	TGTGCTAGTGGTTTGTCCCGCACGGGGGTTGAAGCTTTCTTT	CASGLSRTGVEAFF
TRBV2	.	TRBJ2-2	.	TGTGCCAGCAGTGAAATCCTAGGAAACACCGGGGAGCTGTTTTTT	CASSEILGNTGELFF
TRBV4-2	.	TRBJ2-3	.	TGTGCCAGCAGCCAGGAGGGGCTCGGGGCAGATACGCAGTATTTT	CASSQEGLGADTQYF
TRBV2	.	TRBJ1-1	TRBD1	TGTGCCAGCAGGGGGACAGGGGGGTGGACTGAAGCTTTCTTT	CASRGTGGWTEAFF
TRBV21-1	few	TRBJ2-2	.	TGTGCCAGCAGCAGCCCTTGGAGGGAGGCCGGGGAGCTGTTTTTT	CASSSPWREAGELFF
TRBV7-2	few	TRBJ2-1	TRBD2	TGTGCCAGCAGCTTATGGCGGGGGGCGTGGAATGAGCAGTTCTTC	CASSLWRGAWNEQFF
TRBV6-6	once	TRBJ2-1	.	TGTGCCAGCACCCCTGGGGTGGGACTTTACAATGAGCAGTTCTTC	CASTPGVGLYNEQFF
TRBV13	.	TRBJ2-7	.	TGTGCCAGCAGCTTAACCGGGGTCGCCGCCTTATCCGAGCAGTACTTC	CASSLTGVAALSEQYF
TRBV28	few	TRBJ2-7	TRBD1	TGTGCCAGCAGTTACCTGACAGGGGTCTACGAGCAGTACTTC	CASSYLTGVYEQYF
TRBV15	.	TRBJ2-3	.	TGTGCCACCAGCCGCAAAGGAACCCCCACAGATACGCAGTATTTT	CATSRKGTPTDTQYF
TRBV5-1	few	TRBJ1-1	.	TGCGCCAGCAGCTTGGTCCCCTCGGGCACTGAAGCTTTCTTT	CASSLVPSGTEAFF
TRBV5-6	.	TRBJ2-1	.	TGTGCCAGCAGCTTGGTAACGAATGAGCAGTTCTTC	CASSLVTNEQFF
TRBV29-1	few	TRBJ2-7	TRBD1	TGCAGCGTAAAGACAGGGGACAACGAGCAGTACTTC	CSVKTGDNEQYF